Presented here are 30 T cell receptor beta chains from one specimen sequenced in a study of T cells in Graves' hyperthyroidism and ophthalmopathy. TCR beta CDR3 regions were amplified from RNA. Carried out on the TCR CDR3, a first-round RT-PCR used the HTBI primer set. MiXCR, run by TCRdb on the multiplex PCR reads, gives a single entry per CDR3 protein. The sample has about 580,000 distinct CDR3 sequences, 46% seen once. The source material was peripheral blood or thyroid tissue (not recorded which). These receptors were obtained from a woman between 18 and 30 years old with Graves' hyperthyroidism.

This clonotype showed up many times. The genes are TRBV4-2 and TRBJ2-5, with 7 bases identical to TRBD2. Germline values: CDR1 LGHNA, CDR2 YNFKEQ. This CDR3 spans 15 amino acids. V lost 0 bases, J lost 4 bases, and 5 bases stayed unmatched. The chain's CDR3 is CASSQDSLAVETQYF. In DNA form, the CDR3 reads TGTGCCAGCAGCCAAGATTCGCTAGCGGTAGAGACCCAGTACTTC.

This chain uses TRBV10-3 with TRBJ1-5; no reliable D call. The CDR3 runs 12 residues. CDR1 ENHRY and CDR2 SYGVKD come from the germline V gene. With 6 bases removed from V and 3 bases from J, the gap between germline ends came to 6 bases. CDR3 in DNA: TGTGCCATCAGGGGCGACAATCAGCCCCAGCATTTT. This translates into CAIRGDNQPQHF.

V and J are TRBV7-9 and TRBJ2-1; no firm D call. The CDR3 runs 12 residues. The V gene's germline CDR1 is SEHNR and CDR2 FQNEAQ (reference sequence). V was shortened by 1 base and J by 12 bases, with 10 bases between the two germline ends. In nucleotides, the CDR3 is TGTGCCAGCAGCTTAGTTCTGCGAACGCAGTTCTTC. Protein product: CASSLVLRTQFF.

About this clonotype itself: Being one base from a much bigger clone, this may be a read error. The chain couples TRBV6-5 to TRBJ1-5, with a possible D match to TRBD1 (5 bases). Germline CDR1 MNHEY, CDR2 SVGAGI. The CDR3 extends over 14 amino acids. The CDR3, as DNA: TGTGCCAGCAGTGAGAGTGGTAGGGACCAGCCCCGGCATTTT. It specifies CASSESGRDQPRHF.

The rearrangement links TRBV24-1 to TRBJ1-1; TRBD1 agrees at 8 bases. With 7 bases clipped from V and 3 bases from J, the junction kept 9 bases outside the gene matches. This CDR3 is built from 15 residues. CDR1 and CDR2 from the germline V gene are KGHDR and SFDVKD. As DNA, the CDR3 is TGTGCCACCAGCTCACCACAACAGGGGGACACTGAAGCTTTCTTT. Residues: CATSSPQQGDTEAFF.

This chain uses TRBV25-1 with TRBJ2-3; tentatively, D is TRBD1 (6 bases). Germline V gene lookup returns CDR1 MGHDK and CDR2 SYGVNS. Trimming removed 0 bases from V and 3 bases from J, with 13 bases in between. This CDR3 has 16 amino acids. This chain's CDR3 is CASSEYARGRTDTQYF. The CDR3 bases are TGTGCCAGCAGTGAATATGCCAGGGGAAGGACAGATACGCAGTATTTT. Full variable domain (outside the CDR3, taken from reference TRBV25-1 and TRBJ2-3): EADIYQTPRYLVIGTGKKITLECSQTMGHDKMYWYQQDPGMELHLIHYSYGVNSTEKGDLSSESTVSRIRTEHFPLTLESARPSHTSQYLCASSEYARGRTDTQYFGPGTRLTVL.

The chain combines TRBV4-2 with TRBJ1-5; 10 nucleotides align to TRBD1. V was clipped by 4 bases and J by 0 bases; unmatched bases: 18. The CDR3 covers 21 residues. Germline V CDR1 and CDR2: LGHNA, YNFKEQ. The CDR3 region is CASSLSSGTGVGRVSNQPQHF. CDR3 DNA: TGTGCCAGCAGCCTATCCTCCGGGACAGGGGTTGGGAGGGTTAGCAATCAGCCCCAGCATTTT.

The V and J genes are TRBV4-1 and TRBJ2-7, with D perhaps matching TRBD1 (5 bases). The germline V gene encodes CDR1 MGHRA and CDR2 YSYEKL. This CDR3 comprises 15 residues. V was trimmed by 1 base and J by 0 bases, leaving 10 bases between them. CDR3 DNA: TGCGCCAGCAGCCAAGGGCCAGGGTCCTCCTACGAGCAGTACTTC. Its translation: CASSQGPGSSYEQYF.

The chain employs TRBV20-1 and TRBJ2-1, with 8 positions matching TRBD1. Trimming removed 1 base from V and 7 bases from J; junction bases left unmatched: 6. Germline V CDR1 and CDR2: DFQATT, SNEGSKA (reference sequence). The CDR3 runs to 14 residues. The CDR3 nucleotides are TGCAGTGCTAGAGGCCAGGGGGCTAGAAATGAGCAGTTCTTC. Its protein product is CSARGQGARNEQFF.

The V call is TRBV29-1, the J call TRBJ1-5, with TRBD1 matching 9 bases. CDR1 SQVTM and CDR2 ANQGSEA come from the germline V gene. The CDR3 is 14 residues long. J was trimmed by 5 bases and V by 8 bases; bases with no gene match: 10. The CDR3 reads CSPDRGLFDQPQHF. The CDR3 DNA reads TGCAGCCCAGACAGGGGGTTATTCGATCAGCCCCAGCATTTT.

There are many counts of this clonotype. This chain uses TRBV5-6 with TRBJ1-5, with 8 bases aligning to TRBD1. The CDR3 consists of 14 residues. After removal of 2 bases from V and 4 bases from J, the junction contained 2 bases not matched to a gene. Germline loops: CDR1 SGHDT, CDR2 YYEEEE. The DNA for the CDR3 is TGTGCCAGCAGCTTCGGGACAGGAAATCAGCCCCAGCATTTT. It yields the protein CASSFGTGNQPQHF. The variable domain in full, completed from reference TRBV5-6 and TRBJ1-5, reads DAGVTQSPTHLIKTRGQQVTLRCSPKSGHDTVSWYQQALGQGPQFIFQYYEEEERQRGNFPDRFSGHQFPNYSSELNVNALLLGDSALYLCASSFGTGNQPQHFGDGTRLSIL.

This clonotype has a count of ten or more. This chain connects TRBV9 to TRBJ2-5; 7 nucleotides agree with TRBD2. Germline lookup yields CDR1 SGDLS and CDR2 YYNGEE. There are 16 residues in the CDR3. V shed 4 bases, J shed 4 bases, and the junction held 13 bases outside the gene matches. CDR3 DNA sequence: TGTGCCAGCAGCTCCTTCCCCTTGGCGGGAGTAGAGACCCAGTACTTC. Protein: CASSSFPLAGVETQYF. The whole variable domain, filled in from reference TRBV9 and TRBJ2-5, reads DSGVTQTPKHLITATGQRVTLRCSPRSGDLSVYWYQQSLDQGLQFLIQYYNGEERAKGNILERFSAQQFPDLHSELNLSSLELGDSALYFCASSSFPLAGVETQYFGPGTRLLVL.

The chain joins TRBV10-3 to TRBJ2-7, with no clear D. The CDR3 sequence is 13 residues long. Germline V gene sequence: CDR1 ENHRY, CDR2 SYGVKD. V lost 8 bases to trimming and J lost 0 bases, with 11 bases between them. The DNA for the CDR3 is TGTGCCATCTGTGCCGGGCTCTCCTACGAGCAGTACTTC. Protein sequence: CAICAGLSYEQYF.

Notes on this clonotype: Possible read error: a much larger clone is one base away. The chain carries TRBV19 and TRBJ1-5, with D unclear. Germline V gene lookup returns CDR1 LNHDA and CDR2 SQIVND (reference sequence). V was cut by 0 bases and J by 0 bases, with 6 bases left in between. The CDR3 contains 15 residues. The CDR3 reads CASSIEGHSNQPQHF. In nucleotides, the CDR3 is TGTGCCAGTAGTATAGAGGGTCATAGCAATCAGCCCCAGCATTTT.

This clonotype showed up many times. V is TRBV19 and J is TRBJ2-7; perhaps TRBD2 as D (5 bases). Germline assignment: CDR1 LNHDA and CDR2 SQIVND (reference sequence). This CDR3 is 14 amino acids long. Trimming took off 9 bases at V and 0 bases at J, with 15 bases between the two ends. The DNA of the CDR3 is TGTGCCAGCAGTCCCGGACTGAGCTCCTACGAGCAGTACTTC. Translated, it gives CASSPGLSSYEQYF.

This clonotype was recorded a few times. CDR3: CASSWTGDSGANVLTF. As DNA, the CDR3 is TGTGCCAGCAGTTGGACAGGGGATTCGGGGGCCAACGTCCTGACTTTC. The chain employs TRBV27 and TRBJ2-6, with 9 bases that match TRBD1. The CDR3 has 16 amino acids. With V trimmed by 4 bases and J by 4 bases, 5 bases remained unmatched. In germline, CDR1 is MNHEY, CDR2 SMNVEV (reference sequence).

The J gene is TRBJ2-7, the V gene TRBV5-1, with a weak D call TRBD2 (5 bases). The CDR3 is made up of 14 amino acids. Germline-derived CDR1 and CDR2 are SGHRS and YFSETQ. Trimming pared 0 bases from V and 6 bases from J, leaving 13 bases between. CDR3 nucleotides: TGCGCCAGCAGCTTGGAGCTAGCTTTCCTCGAGCAGTACTTC. It is translated as CASSLELAFLEQYF.

In its sample, this clonotype was seen many times. The V gene is TRBV19, the J gene TRBJ2-7, with 9 nucleotides matching TRBD2. Looked up from germline, CDR1 is LNHDA and CDR2 is SQIVND (reference sequence). The J segment lost 1 base and the V segment lost 1 base, leaving 2 bases of the junction unmatched. The CDR3 has 15 amino acids. The CDR3 sequence: CASSIVAGASYEQYF. The CDR3, as DNA: TGTGCCAGTAGTATAGTAGCGGGAGCATCCTACGAGCAGTACTTC.

The count of this clonotype is one. As the CDR3 is not closed by the conserved phenylalanine or tryptophan, this likely results from a read error. V gene TRBV5-1 combines with J gene TRBJ1-6; 8 bases align to TRBD1. Germline-derived CDR1 and CDR2 are SGHRS and YFSETQ. Trimming cost V 4 bases and J 6 bases; bases outside gene matches: 3. The CDR3 contains 14 residues. CDR3 in DNA: TGCGCCAGCAGCCCACAGGGGGTTAATTCACCCCTCCACCTT. Translation: CASSPQGVNSPLHL.

As DNA, the CDR3 is TGCAGCGGCGTTAGGGGGTCCTACAATGAGCAGTTCTTC. The encoded protein is CSGVRGSYNEQFF. The V call is TRBV29-1, the J call TRBJ2-1; D possibly corresponds to TRBD1 (6 bases). The length of the CDR3 is 13 residues. In germline, CDR1 is SQVTM, CDR2 ANQGSEA. Trimming left V 7 bases short and J 1 base short, with 11 bases between.

This clonotype was counted at least ten times. The CDR3 loop reads CASSLRDRGDQPQHF. The CDR3 DNA reads as TGTGCCAGCAGTTTGAGGGACAGGGGGGATCAGCCCCAGCATTTT. The chain is built from TRBV12-3 or TRBV12-4 and TRBJ1-5; 11 bases agree with TRBD1. The CDR3 contains 15 residues. The J segment lost 5 bases and the V segment lost 3 bases, leaving 3 bases of the junction unmatched.

A remark on this clonotype: At one of its ends the junction is not consistent with the germline gene, which may arise from a read error. V usage is TRBV12-3 or TRBV12-4 and J usage is TRBJ2-5; either TRBD1 or TRBD2 may supply D (5 bases each). This CDR3 is built from 15 residues. The CDR3, as DNA: TGTGCTAGCAACTGGGACCTCAAGGTAGGAGAGACCCAGTACTTC. This codes for CASNWDLKVGETQYF.

Concerning this clonotype itself: A much larger clone sits a single nucleotide away, making a read error possible. This rearrangement joins TRBV11-1 to TRBJ2-5; D perhaps matches TRBD1 (6 bases). The CDR3 is made up of 13 amino acids. Germline V lookup: CDR1 SGHAT, CDR2 FQDESV (reference sequence). This chain's CDR3 is CASSWHREESQYF. The CDR3, as DNA: TGTGCCAGCAGCTGGCACAGGGAAGAGTCCCAGTACTTC.

V and J are TRBV4-1 and TRBJ2-7; TRBD1 is a possible D gene (6 bases). V gave up 2 bases and J gave up 5 bases, with 13 bases separating them. The length of the CDR3 is 14 residues. The V gene's germline CDR1 is MGHRA and CDR2 YSYEKL. The CDR3 protein is CASSQMTGSHEQYF. The DNA for the CDR3 is TGCGCCAGCAGCCAAATGACAGGATCCCACGAGCAGTACTTC.

This clonotype has a count of ten or more. This sequence joins TRBV7-9 and TRBJ2-3; no clear D. The CDR3 contains 15 residues. Deletions cut 4 bases from V and 0 bases from J, with 11 bases between. Germline lookup yields CDR1 SEHNR and CDR2 FQNEAQ (reference sequence). The CDR3 spells CASSYFQGSTDTQYF. In DNA, the CDR3 is TGTGCCAGCAGCTATTTTCAAGGCAGCACAGATACGCAGTATTTT.

This rearrangement joins TRBV20-1 to TRBJ2-5, with D possibly being TRBD1 or TRBD2 (6 bases each). This CDR3 is 14 amino acids long. Deletions cut 4 bases from V and 2 bases from J, with 14 bases between. Germline lookup yields CDR1 DFQATT and CDR2 SNEGSKA (reference sequence). CDR3 sequence: CSATGGGGQETQYF. Here the CDR3 DNA reads TGCAGTGCTACCGGAGGAGGGGGACAAGAGACCCAGTACTTC.

This chain joins TRBV19 and TRBJ2-3; D tentatively fits TRBD1 or TRBD2 (5 bases each). V lost 3 bases and J 1 base, leaving 8 bases between the germline ends. The CDR3 covers 14 residues. Germline values: CDR1 LNHDA, CDR2 SQIVND (reference sequence). This chain's CDR3 is CASSIEGRTDTQYF. In DNA form, the CDR3 reads TGTGCCAGTAGTATTGAGGGGCGCACAGATACGCAGTATTTT.

V gene TRBV10-3 combines with J gene TRBJ2-5; 7 bases are a match to TRBD2. The CDR3 totals 12 residues. Germline lookup yields CDR1 ENHRY and CDR2 SYGVKD. Unmatched junction bases numbered 6, after V lost 7 bases and J lost 7 bases. CDR3 protein: CAIKLARGTQYF. In DNA, the CDR3 is TGTGCCATCAAACTAGCGCGGGGGACCCAGTACTTC.

The rearrangement links TRBV20-1 to TRBJ2-3, with 9 bases lining up with TRBD1. The CDR3 contains 15 residues. After removal of 4 bases from V and 1 base from J, the junction contained 6 bases not matched to a gene. From germline, CDR1 is DFQATT and CDR2 SNEGSKA (reference sequence). The DNA of the CDR3 is TGCAGTGCTAACCACCGGGACAGGGGCACAGATACGCAGTATTTT. Protein sequence: CSANHRDRGTDTQYF.

This clonotype has at least ten counts. The chain joins TRBV20-1 to TRBJ1-4, with D uncertain. Deletions cut 2 bases from V and 4 bases from J, with 2 bases between. The germline V gene has CDR1 DFQATT and CDR2 SNEGSKA (reference sequence). The CDR3 is made up of 11 amino acids. CDR3 bases: TGCAGTGCTAGAAATAATGAAAAACTGTTTTTT. Translated, it gives CSARNNEKLFF.